This TCR beta chain emerged from a study of blood T cell repertoires in COVID-19. Overall study: The analysed material was cDNA or gDNA that came from T cells, B-cell-depleted T cells, or PBMCs.

CDR3 length: 17 amino acids. Participants had their cohort set by participant-reported clinical history. Clones were read by immunoSEQ multiplex PCR, and TCRdb kept only the in-frame ones, dropping some. The table records approximately 330,000 clones, around 85% of them present only once. The rearrangement joins TRBV21-1 to TRBJ2-7; the table's D gene call, TRBD1, was not cross checked with the DNA. TRBV21-1 is assigned pseudogene status. The sample comprised PBMCs or T cells enriched from blood (not recorded which). The sequence derives from a woman between 40 and 50 years old with acute COVID-19. The CDR3 reads CASGAPRSWDSRYEQYF. The CDR3 DNA is TGTGCCAGCGGGGCCCCCCGTTCCTGGGACAGTAGATACGAGCAGTACTTC.